This T cell receptor beta chain originates from a study of shared clonotypes between healthy human individuals. J was trimmed by 1 base and V by 5 bases; bases with no gene match: 7. The CDR3 loop spans 15 amino acids. CDR1 is MNHEY and CDR2 is SMNVEV in the germline V gene (reference sequence). Sequenced by immunoSEQ multiplex PCR; TCRdb stores in-frame clones only, minus some. The sample carries about 2.1 million clones, 85% to 95% recorded once. It was CD45RO-negative cells, positively selected for CCR7, that made up naive CD8 cells, with terminally differentiated effector memory CD45RA+ cells excluded.

The TCR sequence derives from a man younger than 30 in good health. Some clones in this sample may be carry-over from other donors' samples. The sequencing input was naive CD8+ T cells from PBMCs. The rearrangement uses TRBV27 and TRBJ1-1; TRBD1 aligns across 7 bases. The CDR3, as DNA: TGTGCCAGCAGTGACAGACAGGGCCAGAACACTGAAGCTTTCTTT. Protein: CASSDRQGQNTEAFF.